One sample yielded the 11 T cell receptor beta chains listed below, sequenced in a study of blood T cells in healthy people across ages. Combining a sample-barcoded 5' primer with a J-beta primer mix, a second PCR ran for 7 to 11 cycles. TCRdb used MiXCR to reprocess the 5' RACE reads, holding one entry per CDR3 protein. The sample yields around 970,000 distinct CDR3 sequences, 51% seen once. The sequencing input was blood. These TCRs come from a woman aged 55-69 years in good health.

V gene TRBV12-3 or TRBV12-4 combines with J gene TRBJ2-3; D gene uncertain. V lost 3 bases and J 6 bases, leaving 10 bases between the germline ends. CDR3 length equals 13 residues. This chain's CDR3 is CASSLRRPDTQYF. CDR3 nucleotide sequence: TGTGCCAGCAGTTTGCGACGCCCGGATACGCAGTATTTT.

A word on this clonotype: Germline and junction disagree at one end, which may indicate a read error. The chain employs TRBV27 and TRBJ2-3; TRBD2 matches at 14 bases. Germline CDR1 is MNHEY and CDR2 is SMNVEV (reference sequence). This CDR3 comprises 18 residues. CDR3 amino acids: CASSGGLAGVSRTDTRYF. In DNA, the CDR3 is TGTGCCAGCAGTGGGGGACTAGCGGGAGTTAGTAGGACAGATACGCGGTATTTT.

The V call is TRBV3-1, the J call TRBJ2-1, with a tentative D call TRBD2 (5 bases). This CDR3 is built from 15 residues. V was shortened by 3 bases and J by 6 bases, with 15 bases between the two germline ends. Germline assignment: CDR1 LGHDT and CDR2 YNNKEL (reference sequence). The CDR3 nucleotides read TGTGCCAGCAGCCAGAGTGGTCGGGATTTCAATGAGCAGTTCTTC. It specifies CASSQSGRDFNEQFF.

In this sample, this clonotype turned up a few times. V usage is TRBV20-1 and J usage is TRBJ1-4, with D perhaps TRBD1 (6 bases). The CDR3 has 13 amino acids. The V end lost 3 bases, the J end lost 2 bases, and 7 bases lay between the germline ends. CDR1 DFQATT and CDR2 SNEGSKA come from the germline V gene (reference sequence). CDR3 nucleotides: TGCAGTGCTAGTGGGGGCACTAATGAAAAACTGTTTTTT. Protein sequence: CSASGGTNEKLFF.

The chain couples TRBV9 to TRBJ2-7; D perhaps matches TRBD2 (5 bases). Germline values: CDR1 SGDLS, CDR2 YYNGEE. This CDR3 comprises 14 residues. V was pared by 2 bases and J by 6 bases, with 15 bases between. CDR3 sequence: CASSVGSWRSEQYF. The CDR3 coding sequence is TGTGCCAGCAGCGTGGGTAGCTGGAGGAGCGAGCAGTACTTC.

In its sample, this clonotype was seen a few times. In DNA form, the CDR3 reads TGTGCCAGCAGCCGGGAGAGGTGGGACGAGCAGTACTTC. Protein: CASSRERWDEQYF. The rearrangement uses TRBV12-3 or TRBV12-4 and TRBJ2-4, with TRBD2 as a possible D gene (6 bases). With the DNA end fitting TRBJ2-7 better, the J assignment may be wrong. This CDR3 is 13 amino acids long.

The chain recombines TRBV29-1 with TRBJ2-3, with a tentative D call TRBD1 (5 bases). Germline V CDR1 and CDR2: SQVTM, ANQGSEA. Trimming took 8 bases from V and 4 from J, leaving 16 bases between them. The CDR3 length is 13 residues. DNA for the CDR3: TGCAGCTTATCGGACATGGCCCCAGATACGCAGTATTTT. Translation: CSLSDMAPDTQYF.

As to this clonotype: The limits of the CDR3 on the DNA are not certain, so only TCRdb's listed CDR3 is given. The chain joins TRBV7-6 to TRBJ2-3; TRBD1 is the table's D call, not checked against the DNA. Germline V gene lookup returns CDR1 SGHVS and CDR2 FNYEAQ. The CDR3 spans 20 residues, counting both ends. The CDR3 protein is CASSLAFFGPGTRGTDTQYF.

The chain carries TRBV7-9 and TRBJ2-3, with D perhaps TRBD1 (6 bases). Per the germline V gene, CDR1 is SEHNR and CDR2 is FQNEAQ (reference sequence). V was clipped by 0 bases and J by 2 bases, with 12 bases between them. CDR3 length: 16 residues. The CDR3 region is CASSLATSGDTDTQYF. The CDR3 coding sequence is TGTGCCAGCAGCTTAGCCACTTCAGGGGACACAGATACGCAGTATTTT.

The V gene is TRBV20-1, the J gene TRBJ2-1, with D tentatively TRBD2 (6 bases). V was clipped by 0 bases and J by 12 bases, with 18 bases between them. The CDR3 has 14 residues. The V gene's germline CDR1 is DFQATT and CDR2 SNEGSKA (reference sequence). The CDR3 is CSARDGGVLVWQFF. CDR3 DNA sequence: TGCAGTGCTAGAGATGGAGGGGTACTAGTTTGGCAGTTCTTC.

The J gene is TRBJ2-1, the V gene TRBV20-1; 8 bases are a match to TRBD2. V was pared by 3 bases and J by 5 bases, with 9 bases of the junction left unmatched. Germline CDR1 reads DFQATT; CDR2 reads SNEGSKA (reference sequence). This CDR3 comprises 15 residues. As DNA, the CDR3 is TGCAGTGCTAGCGCCGGGACTAGATCAAACAATGAGCAGTTCTTC. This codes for CSASAGTRSNNEQFF.